This T cell receptor (beta chain) appears in the sequencing data of a study of blood T cell repertoires in COVID-19. On the study more broadly: Acute and convalescent COVID-19 samples came from the United States, Italy and Spain. The analysed material was cDNA or gDNA that came from T cells, B-cell-depleted T cells, or PBMCs.

This CDR3 region has 15 residues. Looked up from germline, CDR1 is SEHNR and CDR2 is FQNEAQ (reference sequence). The germline V and J ends were trimmed by 10 bases and 0 bases, with 16 bases remaining between them. Which cohort a participant joined came from the clinical history participants gave. Original data processing: Amplification of reference gene primers was used by the study to estimate nucleated cell counts. Repertoires were generated with immunoSEQ multiplex PCR, while TCRdb's copy carries only in-frame clones and drops some. For V, J and clone size, that table is used; D and trimming come from the DNA. The sample records roughly 150,000 clones, about four fifths being singletons.

The sequence derives from a woman aged 60-75 years who had recovered from COVID-19. Sequencing was carried out using PBMCs or T cells enriched from blood (not recorded which). J is TRBJ2-1 and V is TRBV7-9, with TRBD2 as a possible D gene (5 bases). The CDR3 nucleotides read TGTGCCACCCCTAAAAGGGAGAGCTCCTACAATGAGCAGTTCTTC. Translating gives CATPKRESSYNEQFF.